The 3 T cell receptor beta chains below all came from one sample that was sequenced in a study of blood T cell repertoires in COVID-19. Sequencing was performed with immunoSEQ multiplex PCR; in TCRdb, only in-frame clones are kept and a portion is missing. The repertoire holds fewer than 300,000 clones, with approximately 91% as singletons. Sequenced material: peripheral blood. The receptor set was obtained from a woman under 40 with COVID-19, enrolled during active disease.

The chain recombines TRBV27 with TRBJ1-2; D not certain. Trimming shortened V by 4 bases and J by 0 bases, and 12 bases separated the two germline ends. Germline CDR1 MNHEY, CDR2 SMNVEV (reference sequence). The CDR3 has 15 amino acids. CDR3 in DNA: TGTGCCAGCAGTTCCGGGGTTGAAGCTAACTATGGCTACACCTTC. This encodes CASSSGVEANYGYTF.

The chain is built from TRBV29-1 and TRBJ2-2; 8 bases match TRBD1. V dropped 5 bases and J dropped 5; count of bases not matched to a gene: 7. Germline V CDR1 and CDR2: SQVTM, ANQGSEA. The CDR3 has 14 residues. The CDR3 DNA reads TGCAGCGTTTCCGGACAGGGTGAGACCGGGGAGCTGTTTTTT. It codes for CSVSGQGETGELFF.

The chain is built from TRBV6-1 and TRBJ2-7; weak D call: TRBD2 (5 bases). The CDR3 spans 15 residues. Per the germline V gene, CDR1 is MNHNS and CDR2 is SASEGT. V was trimmed by 0 bases and J by 2 bases, leaving 11 bases between them. In DNA form, the CDR3 reads TGTGCCAGCAGTGAAGCGCTTTACGGGACCTACGAGCAGTACTTC. Translating gives CASSEALYGTYEQYF.